This is a list of T cell receptor beta chains from one sample in a study of regulatory T cells in long-lasting Graves disease. TCRdb called the multiplex PCR reads again in MiXCR, with one record for every CDR3 protein. This table holds roughly 220,000 distinct CDR3 sequences, 15% to 20% found once. Sample: peripheral blood mononuclear cells (PBMCs), taken at new diagnosis, from a patient treated with antithyroid drugs. The receptors were gathered from a female donor with Graves disease. The CDR3 runs from the conserved cysteine through the conserved F or W. The order of the fields is D gene, J gene, clone size, V gene, CDR3 DNA, CDR3 protein. A D gene is named only where the DNA matches it firmly. Only part of the rows carry a size: once, few, many, or a class if the clone is expanded.

>TRBD1|TRBJ2-2|.|TRBV18
TGTGCCAGCTCACCGGGGACAGGGGTGAACACCGGGGAGCTGTTTTTT
CASSPGTGVNTGELFF
>.|TRBJ2-7|.|TRBV6-2/TRBV6-3
TGTGCCAGCGCAGGAGGCTACGAGCAGTACTTC
CASAGGYEQYF
>.|TRBJ1-1|many|TRBV20-1
TGCAGCGCCCCAAGTGGCGGGTACACTGAAGCTTTCTTT
CSAPSGGYTEAFF
>TRBD2|TRBJ2-1|many|TRBV12-3/TRBV12-4
TGTGCCAGCAGTCCGGGGACTAGCGGGAGCGGCGATGAGCAGTTCTTC
CASSPGTSGSGDEQFF
>TRBD2|TRBJ2-5|.|TRBV20-1
TGCAGTGCTAGGTTCGGCGGGACTAGCGGGTACCAAGAGACCCAGTACTTC
CSARFGGTSGYQETQYF
>.|TRBJ2-7|few|TRBV6-2/TRBV6-3
TGTGCCAGCAGTGAGAATTTTGACTACGAGCAGTACTTC
CASSENFDYEQYF
>.|TRBJ2-7|many|TRBV28
TGTGCCAGCAAAGGTAGGGTCTACGAGCAGTACTTC
CASKGRVYEQYF
>.|TRBJ2-2|few|TRBV20-1
TGCAGTGCTAGAGATGGCACCACCGGGGAGCTGTTTTTT
CSARDGTTGELFF
>TRBD2|TRBJ2-7|many|TRBV30
TGTGCCTGGAGTGTAGGGACTAGCGTAACCTACGAGCAGTACTTC
CAWSVGTSVTYEQYF
>.|TRBJ2-5|many|TRBV6-1
TGTGCCAGCAGTGTAGCAGGTGGAGAGACCCAGTACTTC
CASSVAGGETQYF
>.|TRBJ1-1|many|TRBV24-1
TGTGCCACCCCGAGCCCGGCCAACACTGAAGCTTTCTTT
CATPSPANTEAFF
>.|TRBJ1-3|many|TRBV12-3/TRBV12-4
TGTGCCAGCAGTTTCGGGACGGCGGGGAGAAACACCATATATTTT
CASSFGTAGRNTIYF
>.|TRBJ2-1|few|TRBV9
TGTGCCAGCAGCGTAGAGGGAATCAATGAGCAGTTCTTC
CASSVEGINEQFF
>TRBD2|TRBJ2-1|many|TRBV12-3/TRBV12-4
TGTGCCAGCAGCCCCCAGAGTAGCGGGAGAGGGAATGAGCAGTTCTTC
CASSPQSSGRGNEQFF
>.|TRBJ2-1|many|TRBV13
TGTGCCAGCAGCTTAGGTGGGCGGGATGAGCAGTTCTTC
CASSLGGRDEQFF
>TRBD1|TRBJ1-1|.|TRBV28
TGTGCCAGCAGCTCCGGGGACAGTATGAACACTGAAGCTTTCTTT
CASSSGDSMNTEAFF
>TRBD1|TRBJ2-7|many|TRBV28
TGTGCCAGCAGTTTTCCCGTTCTTACGGGACAGGGAGAGGAGCAGTACTTC
CASSFPVLTGQGEEQYF
>TRBD2|TRBJ2-5|many|TRBV7-2
TGTGCCAGCAGCCAGACGGGAGTAGCGGGAGGGTTAAGCGAGACCCAGTACTTC
CASSQTGVAGGLSETQYF
>TRBD1|TRBJ1-1|.|TRBV11-1
TGTGCCAGCAGCCAAGGACAGGGACAGAACACTGAAGCTTTCTTT
CASSQGQGQNTEAFF
>.|TRBJ1-2|many|TRBV6-1
TGTGCCAGCAAGAACAGCGCCCCGTATGGCTACACCTTC
CASKNSAPYGYTF
>TRBD1|TRBJ1-1|.|TRBV9
TGTGCCAGCAGCGGGAACCAGGGGGCCCCGAACACTGAAGCTTTCTTT
CASSGNQGAPNTEAFF
>TRBD1|TRBJ1-2|many|TRBV12-3/TRBV12-4
TGTGCCAGCAGTTCGTCCGGGACAGGTGGCTCTGGTAGTGGCTACACCTTC
CASSSSGTGGSGSGYTF
>.|TRBJ1-1|many|TRBV20-1
TGCAGTGCTGGGACAAACCTGAACACTGAAGCTTTCTTT
CSAGTNLNTEAFF
>TRBD1|TRBJ2-1|many|TRBV2
TGTGCCATCCGACAGGGCTGGCGAAATGAGCAGTTCTTC
CAIRQGWRNEQFF
>.|TRBJ1-1|many|TRBV28
TGTGCCAGCAGTTTTACGCCCAGGCCCATGAACACTGAAGCTTTCTTT
CASSFTPRPMNTEAFF
>TRBD2|TRBJ2-7|.|TRBV20-1
TGCAGTGGGTCGGGACTAGCGGACTACGAGCAGTACTTC
CSGSGLADYEQYF
>.|TRBJ2-3|many|TRBV25-1
TGTGCCAGCAGAGAGGGGAGAGATACGCAGTATTTT
CASREGRDTQYF
>TRBD2|TRBJ2-1|medium-sized|TRBV2
TGTGCCAGCGCCCTAGCGGGATCATTTAGCTCCTACAATGAGCAGTTCTTC
CASALAGSFSSYNEQFF
>.|TRBJ2-7|.|TRBV7-3
TGTGCCAGCAGCCCGTTAATGGCCCCAGGGCTCATCTCCTACGAGCAGTACTTC
CASSPLMAPGLISYEQYF
>.|TRBJ1-2|many|TRBV29-1
TGCAGCGTCGGCCGTGGGGGGCCCTATGGCTACACCTTC
CSVGRGGPYGYTF
>TRBD1|TRBJ2-2|many|TRBV4-1
TGCGCCAGCAGCCAAGGACAGGGGGCCATCGGGGAGCTGTTTTTT
CASSQGQGAIGELFF
>TRBD1|TRBJ2-3|.|TRBV5-4
TGTGCCAGCAGCGCTCGGCCTCAGGGGGGCACAGATACGCAGTATTTT
CASSARPQGGTDTQYF
>TRBD2|TRBJ2-1|.|TRBV6-2/TRBV6-3
TGCGCGAGCGGGGATACTTACAATGAGCAGTTCTTC
CASGDTYNEQFF
>TRBD1|TRBJ1-5|many|TRBV19
TGTGCCAGTAACAAAGAACGGACAGGGAGCAATCAGCCCCAGCATTTT
CASNKERTGSNQPQHF
>.|TRBJ2-3|.|TRBV10-2
TGCGCCAGCGGACGGCAGCTTAGCACAGATACGCAGTATTTT
CASGRQLSTDTQYF
>TRBD1|TRBJ2-7|many|TRBV6-5
TGTGCCAGCAGTTACCCCTACCACAGGGGCGTCTCCTACGAGCAGTACTTC
CASSYPYHRGVSYEQYF
>.|TRBJ2-1|many|TRBV19
TGTGCCAGTAGTGGGGAGATTGGGCTCTACAATGAGCAGTTCTTC
CASSGEIGLYNEQFF
>.|TRBJ1-5|many|TRBV2
TGTGCCAGCAGTGAGATGCGGAATCAGCCCCAGCATTTT
CASSEMRNQPQHF
>.|TRBJ2-2|once|TRBV19
TGTGCCAGTAGTTCGGCGGAGGGCACCGGGGAGCTGTTTTTT
CASSSAEGTGELFF
>.|TRBJ2-7|many|TRBV7-2
TGTGCCAGCAGCTGGGCTCCCTCCCTCTCCTACGAGCAGTACTTC
CASSWAPSLSYEQYF
>.|TRBJ1-2|many|TRBV19
TGTGCCAGTAGTATAGGGAGAGGGGACCGTAACTATGGCTACACCTTC
CASSIGRGDRNYGYTF